A selection of T cell receptor beta chains follows, all from one sample in a study of Ad26.COV2.S vaccination and SARS-CoV-2 variants. The data were produced by immunoSEQ multiplex PCR, yet TCRdb's version contains in-frame clones alone and is incomplete. Of roughly 350,000 clones listed, 86% are singletons. This material consisted of peripheral blood, taken in a trial of Ad26.COV2.S vaccine versus placebo. Receptors originate from a person between 18 and 60 years old who received the Ad26.COV2.S COVID-19 vaccine or a placebo. CDR3s include the opening cysteine and the closing phenylalanine or tryptophan. The order of the fields is D gene, clone size, V gene, J gene, CDR3 protein, CDR3 DNA. D genes are given only for firm matches. Not every row has a clone size; where given, it reads once, few, many or a size class.

d_gene: NA; abundance: NA; v_gene: TRBV4-1; j_gene: TRBJ1-1; CDR3aa: CASSQIFGNTEAFF; CDR3nt: TGCGCCAGCAGCCAAATCTTTGGGAACACTGAAGCTTTCTTT
d_gene: TRBD2; abundance: NA; v_gene: TRBV7-2; j_gene: TRBJ2-3; CDR3aa: CASSFSGRGDTQYF; CDR3nt: TGTGCCAGCAGCTTTAGCGGGAGGGGGGATACGCAGTATTTT
d_gene: NA; abundance: NA; v_gene: TRBV27; j_gene: TRBJ2-2; CDR3aa: CASSFQGAGGELFF; CDR3nt: TGTGCCAGCAGTTTTCAAGGGGCGGGCGGGGAGCTGTTTTTT
d_gene: TRBD1; abundance: NA; v_gene: TRBV30; j_gene: TRBJ2-7; CDR3aa: CAWSTLRTGFYEQYF; CDR3nt: TGTGCCTGGAGCACCTTACGGACAGGCTTTTACGAGCAGTACTTC
d_gene: NA; abundance: NA; v_gene: TRBV7-9; j_gene: TRBJ1-2; CDR3aa: CASSLVSSLVQQGYTF; CDR3nt: TGTGCCAGCAGCTTAGTGAGCAGTTTGGTTCAGCAGGGCTACACCTTC
d_gene: NA; abundance: NA; v_gene: TRBV10-3; j_gene: TRBJ1-2; CDR3aa: CAISESPGKANYGYTF; CDR3nt: TGTGCCATCAGTGAGTCGCCAGGGAAAGCTAACTATGGCTACACCTTC
d_gene: NA; abundance: NA; v_gene: TRBV6-5; j_gene: TRBJ2-3; CDR3aa: CASKSPGDTQYF; CDR3nt: TGTGCCAGCAAGTCCCCCGGAGATACGCAGTATTTT
d_gene: TRBD2; abundance: NA; v_gene: TRBV7-2; j_gene: TRBJ2-7; CDR3aa: CASGGPAGTYEQYF; CDR3nt: TGTGCCAGTGGCGGGCCAGCGGGGACCTACGAGCAGTACTTC
d_gene: NA; abundance: NA; v_gene: TRBV7-2; j_gene: TRBJ2-7; CDR3aa: CASSLDGLYEQYF; CDR3nt: TGTGCCAGCAGCTTAGACGGTCTCTACGAGCAGTACTTC
d_gene: NA; abundance: NA; v_gene: TRBV29-1; j_gene: TRBJ1-5; CDR3aa: CSVETGGYDQPQHF; CDR3nt: TGCAGCGTCGAGACTGGTGGATATGATCAGCCCCAGCATTTT
d_gene: TRBD2; abundance: NA; v_gene: TRBV5-1; j_gene: TRBJ2-1; CDR3aa: CASSSGLARNEQFF; CDR3nt: TGCGCCAGCAGCTCGGGACTAGCGAGGAATGAGCAGTTCTTC
d_gene: TRBD2; abundance: NA; v_gene: TRBV6-2/TRBV6-3; j_gene: TRBJ2-5; CDR3aa: CASSYYGERGPYF; CDR3nt: TGTGCCAGCAGTTACTACGGGGAGCGGGGCCCTTACTTC
d_gene: NA; abundance: NA; v_gene: TRBV7-9; j_gene: TRBJ2-3; CDR3aa: CASSLDTDTQYF; CDR3nt: TGTGCCAGCAGCTTAGACACAGATACGCAGTATTTT
d_gene: NA; abundance: NA; v_gene: TRBV28; j_gene: TRBJ2-1; CDR3aa: CASSSGGLSEQFF; CDR3nt: TGTGCCAGCAGTTCGGGGGGCTTGAGTGAGCAGTTCTTC
d_gene: NA; abundance: once; v_gene: TRBV7-9; j_gene: TRBJ2-1; CDR3aa: CASSPQYRPMNEQFF; CDR3nt: TGTGCCAGCAGCCCCCAATATCGTCCCATGAATGAGCAGTTCTTC
d_gene: NA; abundance: NA; v_gene: TRBV6-5; j_gene: TRBJ2-5; CDR3aa: CASSFYEGETQYF; CDR3nt: TGTGCCAGCAGTTTCTACGAGGGGGAGACCCAGTACTTC
d_gene: NA; abundance: NA; v_gene: TRBV30; j_gene: TRBJ2-1; CDR3aa: CAWSVLYNEQFF; CDR3nt: TGTGCCTGGAGTGTACTATACAATGAGCAGTTCTTC
d_gene: NA; abundance: NA; v_gene: TRBV6-2/TRBV6-3; j_gene: TRBJ1-4; CDR3aa: CASSYSTFGPEKLFF; CDR3nt: TGTGCCAGCAGTTACTCGACCTTCGGTCCTGAAAAACTGTTTTTT
d_gene: NA; abundance: NA; v_gene: TRBV19; j_gene: TRBJ2-7; CDR3aa: CASSAGIPIYEQYF; CDR3nt: TGTGCCAGTAGTGCGGGAATCCCGATCTACGAGCAGTACTTC
d_gene: TRBD1; abundance: NA; v_gene: TRBV27; j_gene: TRBJ1-6; CDR3aa: CAGSLTGANSPLHF; CDR3nt: TGTGCCGGCAGTTTAACAGGGGCTAATTCACCCCTCCACTTT